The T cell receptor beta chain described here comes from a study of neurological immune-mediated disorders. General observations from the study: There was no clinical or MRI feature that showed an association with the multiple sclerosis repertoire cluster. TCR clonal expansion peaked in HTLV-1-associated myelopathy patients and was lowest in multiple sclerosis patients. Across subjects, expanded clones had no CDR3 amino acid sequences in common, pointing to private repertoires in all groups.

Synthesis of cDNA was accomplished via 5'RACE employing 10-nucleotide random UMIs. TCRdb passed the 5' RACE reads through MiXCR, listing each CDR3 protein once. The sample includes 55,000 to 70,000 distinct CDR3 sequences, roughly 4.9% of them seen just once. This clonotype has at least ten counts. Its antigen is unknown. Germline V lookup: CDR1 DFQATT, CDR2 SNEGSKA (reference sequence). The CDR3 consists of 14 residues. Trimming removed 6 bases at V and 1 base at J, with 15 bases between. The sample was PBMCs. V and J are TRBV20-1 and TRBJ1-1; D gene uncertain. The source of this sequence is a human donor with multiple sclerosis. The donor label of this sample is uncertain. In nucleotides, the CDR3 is TGCAGTGCCAACCCCGGGCCCCAGAACACTGAAGCTTTCTTT. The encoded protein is CSANPGPQNTEAFF.